The 15 T cell receptor beta chains below all came from one sample that was sequenced in a study of blood T cells in healthy people across ages. The use of a sample-barcoded 5' primer and a J-beta primer mix characterized a second PCR of roughly 6 to 11 cycles. TCRdb reanalysed the 5' RACE reads using MiXCR and keeps one entry per CDR3 protein. The sample shows roughly 860,000 distinct CDR3 sequences, roughly 60% of them seen only once. Sequencing was carried out using blood. These receptor sequences come from a man aged 25 to 45 in good health.

The CDR3 sequence: CASSLSGAEEYF. CDR3 nucleotides: TGCGCCAGCAGCTTGAGCGGGGCGGAGGAGTACTTC. V is TRBV5-1 and J is TRBJ2-7, with 7 nucleotides matching TRBD2. This CDR3 is built from 12 residues. Germline values: CDR1 SGHRS, CDR2 YFSETQ. Trimming removed 1 base from V and 11 bases from J; junction bases left unmatched: 6.

V gene TRBV4-3 combines with J gene TRBJ2-1; D gene uncertain. Germline loops: CDR1 LGHNA, CDR2 YSLEER. Trimming left V 0 bases short and J 9 bases short, with 6 bases between. The length of the CDR3 is 12 residues. CDR3 sequence: CASSQDRVEQFF. CDR3 coding DNA: TGCGCCAGCAGCCAAGATCGTGTTGAGCAGTTCTTC.

V and J are TRBV7-2 and TRBJ2-1; 10 bases are a match to TRBD2. Trimming at V came to 0 bases and at J to 4 bases, leaving 3 bases not matched to a gene. This CDR3 is built from 16 residues. Germline values: CDR1 SGHTA, CDR2 FQGNSA. CDR3 sequence: CASSLAPSGGYNEQFF. CDR3 nucleotide sequence: TGTGCCAGCAGCTTAGCCCCTAGCGGGGGATACAATGAGCAGTTCTTC.

This clonotype was seen a single time. At one end the junction does not follow the germline gene, possibly because of a read error. V and J are TRBV6-1 and TRBJ2-2; D tentatively fits TRBD1 or TRBD2 (6 bases each). The CDR3 runs to 13 residues. The germline V gene has CDR1 MNHNS and CDR2 SASEGT. The CDR3 protein is CASRAGARGELFF. CDR3 nucleotides: TGTGCCAGCAGGGCAGGGGCGAGGGGGGAACTGTTTTTT.

The chain links TRBV7-2 to TRBJ2-7; unclear D gene. Trimming shortened V by 1 base and J by 7 bases, and 14 bases separated the two germline ends. CDR1 is SGHTA, CDR2 FQGNSA, per germline. This CDR3 contains 14 residues. The CDR3 loop is CASSLDSPMREQYF. CDR3 in DNA: TGTGCCAGCAGCTTAGATTCTCCAATGAGAGAGCAGTACTTC. Based on the CDR3 plus reference TRBV7-2 and TRBJ2-7, the full variable domain is GAGVSQSPSNKVTEKGKDVELRCDPISGHTALYWYRQSLGQGLEFLIYFQGNSAPDKSGLPSDRFSAERTGGSVSTLTIQRTQQEDSAVYLCASSLDSPMREQYFGPGTRLTVT.

This sequence joins TRBV19 and TRBJ2-7, with D perhaps TRBD1 (5 bases). Between the trimmed V and J ends, which lost 4 bases and 3 bases, there was a span of 13 bases. The CDR3 has 14 amino acids. From germline, CDR1 is LNHDA and CDR2 SQIVND (reference sequence). This CDR3 is CASSTGHNFYEQYF. In nucleotides, the CDR3 is TGTGCCAGTAGTACCGGACATAATTTCTACGAGCAGTACTTC.

This CDR3 is CASSKADAHGAKNIQYF. Written as DNA, the CDR3 is TGTGCCAGCAGCAAAGCGGACGCACATGGGGCCAAAAACATTCAGTACTTC. This chain connects TRBV21-1 to TRBJ2-4. TRBV21-1 is an annotated pseudogene. This CDR3 has 17 amino acids.

The genes are TRBV10-3 and TRBJ2-7; 9 bases fit TRBD1. CDR3 length: 14 residues. Germline lookup yields CDR1 ENHRY and CDR2 SYGVKD. With V trimmed by 7 bases and J by 2 bases, 6 bases remained unmatched. CDR3 coding DNA: TGTGCCATCAACCCTGGGACAGGGCCCTACGAGCAGTACTTC. Translating it yields CAINPGTGPYEQYF.

The rearrangement links TRBV25-1 to TRBJ2-5; no clear D gene. Per germline, CDR1 MGHDK and CDR2 SYGVNS. The CDR3 has 15 residues. V was shortened by 4 bases and J by 5 bases, with 17 bases between the two germline ends. In nucleotides, the CDR3 is TGTGCCAGCAGTGCAAAAACAAGGGCCGAGGAGACCCAGTACTTC. It encodes CASSAKTRAEETQYF.

V and J are TRBV4-3 and TRBJ1-5, with unresolved D. V was trimmed by 0 bases and J by 2 bases, leaving 8 bases between them. Germline values: CDR1 LGHNA, CDR2 YSLEER. CDR3 size: 15 residues. The CDR3 DNA reads as TGCGCCAGCAGCCAAGAGCCGGCAGGCAATCAGCCCCAGCATTTT. Translated: CASSQEPAGNQPQHF.

This rearrangement joins TRBV7-2 to TRBJ2-3; D possibly corresponds to TRBD2 (5 bases). V was clipped by 4 bases and J by 3 bases, with 11 bases between them. CDR1 and CDR2 (germline): SGHTA, FQGNSA. This CDR3 is 14 amino acids long. This chain's CDR3 is CASSSGILTDTQYF. CDR3 nucleotide sequence: TGTGCCAGCAGCTCCGGGATATTGACAGATACGCAGTATTTT.

V gene TRBV12-5 combines with J gene TRBJ2-4; no clear D gene. The J call may not be correct, given that the DNA end is closer to TRBJ2-7. The length of the CDR3 is 12 residues. The germline CDR1 and CDR2 sequences are LGHNT and FRNRAP. Here the CDR3 reads CASGLVGYEQYF. Here the CDR3 DNA reads TGTGCTAGTGGTTTGGTAGGCTACGAGCAGTACTTC.

This sequence joins TRBV29-1 and TRBJ1-1; D is ambiguous. The CDR3 is 10 residues long. Germline V gene sequence: CDR1 SQVTM, CDR2 ANQGSEA. Trimming stripped 5 bases from V and 8 bases from J, with 9 bases between. The CDR3 region is CSVRWVEAFF. CDR3 bases: TGCAGCGTTCGGTGGGTAGAAGCTTTCTTT.

This clonotype occurred a few times. This chain links TRBV9 with TRBJ2-1, with D uncertain. The CDR3 runs 14 residues. The germline gives CDR1 SGDLS, CDR2 YYNGEE. V gave up 4 bases and J gave up 0 bases, with 8 bases separating them. The CDR3 region has the DNA TGTGCCAGCAGCCCCTTTTTCTCCTACAATGAGCAGTTCTTC. It translates to CASSPFFSYNEQFF.

The CDR3 sequence is CASKSTGLDEKLFF. CDR3 in DNA: TGTGCCAGCAAATCGACAGGGCTAGATGAAAAACTGTTTTTT. The genes are TRBV7-2 and TRBJ1-4; 7 bases fit TRBD1. The J segment lost 6 bases and the V segment lost 7 bases, leaving 8 bases of the junction unmatched. Germline lookup yields CDR1 SGHTA and CDR2 FQGNSA. The CDR3 is 14 amino acids.